The 27 T cell receptor beta chains presented below share a single source sample, sequenced in a study of Ad26.COV2.S vaccination and SARS-CoV-2 variants. Treatment of the sample: around 19 received Ad26.COV2.S at low or high dose, single or two shots; about five received placebo; per-sample allocation not given. Samples were taken on day 63 after the first vaccine or placebo injection. The assay was immunoSEQ multiplex PCR, and TCRdb's table has in-frame clones only and misses some. The data show 300,000 to 400,000 clones, with roughly 84% seen just once and roughly 3.2% held by the top ten. Sequencing was performed on peripheral blood, taken in a trial of Ad26.COV2.S vaccine versus placebo. These receptors all stem from a person aged 18-60 years who received the Ad26.COV2.S COVID-19 vaccine or a placebo.

J is TRBJ1-2 and V is TRBV10-3, with D possibly TRBD1 on 6 matching bases. V was trimmed by 5 bases and J by 8 bases, leaving 18 bases between them. The germline gives CDR1 ENHRY, CDR2 SYGVKD. There are 14 residues in the CDR3. CDR3 in DNA: TGTGCCATCAGTCCCTACAGGGAGGAGGGAGGCTACACCTTC. Translating gives CAISPYREEGGYTF.

This clone appeared a few times. This rearrangement joins TRBV5-5 to TRBJ1-1; no reliable D call. The CDR3 loop spans 13 amino acids. With 0 bases removed from V and 6 bases from J, the gap between germline ends came to 9 bases. The germline V gene encodes CDR1 SGHKS and CDR2 YYEKEE (reference sequence). The CDR3 sequence is CASSLGPLPEAFF. The CDR3 nucleotides read TGTGCCAGCAGCTTGGGCCCACTCCCTGAAGCTTTCTTT.

V is TRBV2 and J is TRBJ2-3; TRBD2 matches 9 bases. This CDR3 comprises 16 residues. The V and J ends lost 7 bases and 4 bases, in that order; junction bases with no gene match: 12. Germline-derived CDR1 and CDR2 are SNHLY and FYNNEI. CDR3 sequence (DNA): TGTGCCAGCACTGACGGGTATGGCGGGGGGGCAGATACGCAGTATTTT. It specifies CASTDGYGGGADTQYF.

The rearrangement uses TRBV4-3 and TRBJ2-1, with TRBD1 as a possible D gene (6 bases). The germline V gene encodes CDR1 LGHNA and CDR2 YSLEER. The length of the CDR3 is 15 residues. Trimming stripped 5 bases from V and 0 bases from J, with 11 bases between. CDR3 nucleotide sequence: TGCGCCAGCAGCTTACGGGACAACTCCTACAATGAGCAGTTCTTC. As protein: CASSLRDNSYNEQFF.

This rearrangement joins TRBV19 to TRBJ2-7; possibly TRBD1 or TRBD2 for D (5 bases each). The CDR3 contains 15 residues. The V and J ends lost 4 bases and 0 bases respectively, with 13 bases between them. Germline values: CDR1 LNHDA, CDR2 SQIVND (reference sequence). The CDR3 DNA is TGTGCCAGTAGTACCTCGAGAGGGGTCTCCTACGAGCAGTACTTC. Translated: CASSTSRGVSYEQYF.

The chain has TRBV19 and TRBJ1-2; D may be TRBD1 (6 bases). This CDR3 has 13 amino acids. The germline V gene encodes CDR1 LNHDA and CDR2 SQIVND (reference sequence). V was clipped by 5 bases and J by 9 bases, with 16 bases between them. CDR3 in amino acids: CASSSSGGLSYTF. The CDR3 DNA follows: TGTGCCAGTAGTTCCTCGGGGGGCCTCAGCTACACCTTC.

This clone was recorded only once. The chain combines TRBV27 with TRBJ1-1; 7 bases align to TRBD1. Germline trimming cut 5 bases from V and 3 bases from J; bases unmatched to any gene: 9. This CDR3 has 15 residues. Germline V gene sequence: CDR1 MNHEY, CDR2 SMNVEV (reference sequence). CDR3 protein: CASSLRDSWDTEAFF. For the CDR3, the DNA is TGTGCCAGCAGTCTAAGGGACAGTTGGGACACTGAAGCTTTCTTT.

The rearrangement links TRBV6-1 to TRBJ2-7; weak D call: TRBD1 (5 bases). Trimming stripped 3 bases from V and 11 bases from J, with 11 bases between. Germline V gene data show CDR1 as MNHNS and CDR2 as SASEGT. The CDR3 has 11 residues. Here the CDR3 DNA reads TGTGCCAGCAGTGATTACAGGTTAGAGTACTTC. Protein product: CASSDYRLEYF.

This clone was seen just once. This chain links TRBV27 with TRBJ1-1; D uncertain. This CDR3 comprises 12 residues. V lost 6 bases, J lost 3 bases, and 8 bases lay in between. Germline CDR1 reads MNHEY; CDR2 reads SMNVEV (reference sequence). As DNA, the CDR3 is TGTGCCAGCAGGCAGCCGTACACTGAAGCTTTCTTT. Translated, it gives CASRQPYTEAFF.

V usage is TRBV19 and J usage is TRBJ1-6; D remains ambiguous. The CDR3 has 12 amino acids. The germline V gene has CDR1 LNHDA and CDR2 SQIVND (reference sequence). V was clipped by 6 bases and J by 7 bases, with 7 bases between them. The CDR3 loop reads CASRKENSPLHF. The CDR3 DNA reads as TGTGCCAGTAGAAAGGAGAATTCACCCCTCCACTTT.

This chain links TRBV7-9 with TRBJ2-7, with 9 positions matching TRBD1. The germline gives CDR1 SEHNR, CDR2 FQNEAQ (reference sequence). Losses at the gene ends were 5 bases for V and 4 bases for J; bases not matched to a gene: 9. CDR3 length equals 15 residues. CDR3 sequence: CASSLVGQGLYEQYF. In DNA, the CDR3 is TGTGCCAGCAGCCTGGTGGGACAGGGTCTATACGAGCAGTACTTC.

The V call is TRBV11-2, the J call TRBJ1-2; D remains unclear. V was cut by 1 base and J by 2 bases, with 8 bases left in between. The germline gives CDR1 SGHAT, CDR2 FQNNGV. The length of the CDR3 is 14 residues. CDR3 sequence: CASSLGETNYGYTF. The CDR3 bases are TGTGCCAGCAGCTTAGGGGAAACAAACTATGGCTACACCTTC.

The chain employs TRBV6-6 and TRBJ2-7; 10 nucleotides agree with TRBD1. The CDR3 has 15 residues. CDR1 is MNHNY and CDR2 is SVGAGI in the germline V gene (reference sequence). Trimming at V came to 7 bases and at J to 5 bases, leaving 11 bases not matched to a gene. The CDR3 reads CASTLSGDRGHEQYF. In DNA, the CDR3 is TGTGCCAGCACCCTCTCGGGAGACAGGGGGCACGAGCAGTACTTC.

This chain links TRBV5-1 with TRBJ1-2; D is undetermined. Trimming cost V 6 bases and J 8 bases, with 20 bases left between them. Germline CDR1 is SGHRS and CDR2 is YFSETQ. The CDR3 loop spans 14 amino acids. The CDR3 reads CASTANRDRLGYTF. The CDR3 DNA is TGCGCCAGCACGGCGAACCGTGATCGGTTAGGCTACACCTTC.

The chain carries TRBV25-1 and TRBJ2-7; D gene uncertain. Trimming took off 7 bases at V and 3 bases at J, with 7 bases between the two ends. Germline loops: CDR1 MGHDK, CDR2 SYGVNS. The CDR3 runs 11 residues. The CDR3 nucleotides read TGTGCCAGCATGTTGCGCTACGAGCAGTACTTC. Amino acid sequence: CASMLRYEQYF.

V gene TRBV9 combines with J gene TRBJ1-5; no clear D. CDR3 length: 18 residues. Deletions cut 4 bases from V and 0 bases from J, with 20 bases between. Germline lookup yields CDR1 SGDLS and CDR2 YYNGEE. The DNA for the CDR3 is TGTGCCAGCAGCCCGAGGCCACTCGACACTTATAGCAATCAGCCCCAGCATTTT. This translates into CASSPRPLDTYSNQPQHF.

The V and J genes are TRBV7-9 and TRBJ1-6, with D possibly matching TRBD1 (6 bases). The length of the CDR3 is 15 residues. CDR1 and CDR2 from the germline V gene are SEHNR and FQNEAQ (reference sequence). Trimming shortened V by 2 bases and J by 6 bases, and 11 bases separated the two germline ends. The CDR3 nucleotides read TGTGCCAGCAGCTTAAACAGGGAAGTTAATTCACCCCTCCACTTT. This sequence encodes CASSLNREVNSPLHF.

The chain links TRBV7-6 to TRBJ2-7; 7 bases are a match to TRBD1. Looked up from germline, CDR1 is SGHVS and CDR2 is FNYEAQ. This CDR3 has 16 amino acids. V was clipped by 4 bases and J by 2 bases; unmatched bases: 11. Here the CDR3 reads CASSSHQRRGTYEQYF. The CDR3 nucleotides read TGTGCCAGCAGCTCCCACCAGCGCAGGGGGACCTACGAGCAGTACTTC.

The chain couples TRBV6-5 to TRBJ2-7, with 10 bases that match TRBD1. The CDR3 contains 14 residues. Trimming cost V 6 bases and J 6 bases; bases outside gene matches: 8. From germline, CDR1 is MNHEY and CDR2 SVGAGI. The CDR3, as DNA: TGTGCCAGCAGGGGACGACAGGGGGCGACCGAGCAGTACTTC. Translation gives CASRGRQGATEQYF.

This chain links TRBV7-2 with TRBJ1-2; 8 bases are shared with TRBD1. The CDR3 is 14 residues long. Per germline, CDR1 SGHTA and CDR2 FQGNSA. The V and J ends lost 5 bases and 7 bases, in that order; junction bases with no gene match: 9. CDR3 sequence reads: CASSPDRGRSGYTF. CDR3 sequence (DNA): TGTGCCAGCAGCCCAGACAGGGGTAGAAGTGGCTACACCTTC.

This rearrangement joins TRBV30 to TRBJ1-2; 7 bases are shared with TRBD1. CDR1 is GTSNPN and CDR2 is SVGIG in the germline V gene (reference sequence). V lost 2 bases to trimming and J lost 8 bases; unmatched junction nucleotides: 8. The CDR3 is made up of 13 amino acids. CDR3 residues: CAWSPGQVGGYTF. CDR3 bases: TGTGCCTGGAGTCCTGGACAGGTGGGCGGCTACACCTTC.

This clone has only a few counts. V gene TRBV5-1 combines with J gene TRBJ1-5; 10 nucleotides agree with TRBD1. In germline, CDR1 is SGHRS, CDR2 YFSETQ. The CDR3 covers 14 residues. J gave up 6 bases and V 0 bases, and 0 bases lay outside the gene matches. The CDR3 region is CASSLGDRGQPQHF. In nucleotides, the CDR3 is TGCGCCAGCAGCTTGGGGGACAGGGGTCAGCCCCAGCATTTT.

In its sample, this clone was seen a few times. The chain couples TRBV5-4 to TRBJ1-1, with TRBD1 as a possible D gene (6 bases). Trimming cost V 4 bases and J 3 bases, with 19 bases left between them. CDR1 SGHNT and CDR2 YYREEE come from the germline V gene (reference sequence). The CDR3 covers 16 residues. CDR3 DNA: TGTGCCAGCAGCCCGGATTTACAGGGAATTTACACTGAAGCTTTCTTT. This codes for CASSPDLQGIYTEAFF. Using reference TRBV5-4 and TRBJ1-1 for the parts outside the CDR3, the full variable domain is ETGVTQSPTHLIKTRGQQVTLRCSSQSGHNTVSWYQQALGQGPQFIFQYYREEENGRGNFPPRFSGLQFPNYSSELNVNALELDDSALYLCASSPDLQGIYTEAFFGQGTRLTVV.

This chain joins TRBV6-2 or TRBV6-3 and TRBJ2-5; tentatively, D is TRBD1 (6 bases). The CDR3 length is 15 residues. Looked up from germline, CDR1 is MNHEY and CDR2 is SVGEGT. Trimming pared 2 bases from V and 5 bases from J, leaving 15 bases between. CDR3 sequence (DNA): TGTGCCAGCAGTTACCCGACGACCCAGGGGGAGACCCAGTACTTC. Protein product: CASSYPTTQGETQYF.

V gene TRBV3-1 (or the pseudogene TRBV3-2) combines with J gene TRBJ1-3, with D possibly TRBD1 on 5 matching bases. The V gene lost 2 bases and the J gene lost 0 bases, with 11 bases spanning the gap. This CDR3 comprises 16 residues. Germline V gene data show CDR1 as LGHDT and CDR2 as YNNKEL (reference sequence). Here the CDR3 DNA reads TGTGCCAGCAGCCAATGGGGCCAGAGCTCTGGAAACACCATATATTTT. Its protein product is CASSQWGQSSGNTIYF.

In the case of this clone: In the same sample, other DNA sequences code for this CDR3. V usage is TRBV9 and J usage is TRBJ2-7; no clear D gene. The CDR3 contains 14 residues. V dropped 0 bases and J dropped 0 bases, with 7 bases sitting between them. The germline gives CDR1 SGDLS, CDR2 YYNGEE. Here the CDR3 reads CASSVGSASYEQYF. CDR3 in DNA: TGTGCCAGCAGCGTAGGCTCAGCCTCCTACGAGCAGTACTTC.

V and J are TRBV2 and TRBJ2-3; no clear D. V dropped 3 bases and J dropped 3 bases, with 4 bases sitting between them. CDR3 length: 12 residues. Germline V lookup: CDR1 SNHLY, CDR2 FYNNEI. Written as DNA, the CDR3 is TGTGCCAGCAGTGACAGTACAGATACGCAGTATTTT. Amino acids: CASSDSTDTQYF. Together with reference TRBV2 and TRBJ2-3, the CDR3 gives the full variable domain: EPEVTQTPSHQVTQMGQEVILRCVPISNHLYFYWYRQILGQKVEFLVSFYNNEISEKSEIFDDQFSVERPDGSNFTLKIRSTKLEDSAMYFCASSDSTDTQYFGPGTRLTVL.